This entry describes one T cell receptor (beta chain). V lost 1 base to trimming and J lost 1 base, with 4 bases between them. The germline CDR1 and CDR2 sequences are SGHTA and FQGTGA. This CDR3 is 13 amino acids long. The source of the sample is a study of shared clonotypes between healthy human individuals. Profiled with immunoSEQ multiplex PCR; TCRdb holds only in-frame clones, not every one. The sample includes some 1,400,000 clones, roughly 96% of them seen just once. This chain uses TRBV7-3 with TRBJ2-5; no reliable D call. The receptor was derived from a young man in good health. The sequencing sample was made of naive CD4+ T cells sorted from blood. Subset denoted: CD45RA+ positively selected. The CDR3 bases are TGTGCCAGCAGCTTAATGGGCCAAGAGACCCAGTACTTC. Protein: CASSLMGQETQYF. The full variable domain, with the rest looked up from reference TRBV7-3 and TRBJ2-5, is GAGVSQTPSNKVTEKGKYVELRCDPISGHTALYWYRQSLGQGPEFLIYFQGTGAADDSGLPNDRFFAVRPEGSVSTLKIQRTERGDSAVYLCASSLMGQETQYFGPGTRLLVL.